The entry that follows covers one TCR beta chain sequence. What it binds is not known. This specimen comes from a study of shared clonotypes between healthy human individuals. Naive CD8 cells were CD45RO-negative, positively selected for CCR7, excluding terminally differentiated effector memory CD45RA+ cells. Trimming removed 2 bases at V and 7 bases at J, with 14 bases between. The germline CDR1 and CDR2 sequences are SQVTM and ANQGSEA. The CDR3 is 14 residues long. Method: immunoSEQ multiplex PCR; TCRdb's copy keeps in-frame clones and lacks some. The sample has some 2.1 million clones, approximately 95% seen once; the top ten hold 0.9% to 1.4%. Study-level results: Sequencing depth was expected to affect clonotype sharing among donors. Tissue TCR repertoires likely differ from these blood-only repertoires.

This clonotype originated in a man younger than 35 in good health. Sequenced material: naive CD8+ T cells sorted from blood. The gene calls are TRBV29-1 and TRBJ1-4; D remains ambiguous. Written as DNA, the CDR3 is TGCAGCGTTGAAAGGGCTCCGGAAGGTGAAAAACTGTTTTTT. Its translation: CSVERAPEGEKLFF.